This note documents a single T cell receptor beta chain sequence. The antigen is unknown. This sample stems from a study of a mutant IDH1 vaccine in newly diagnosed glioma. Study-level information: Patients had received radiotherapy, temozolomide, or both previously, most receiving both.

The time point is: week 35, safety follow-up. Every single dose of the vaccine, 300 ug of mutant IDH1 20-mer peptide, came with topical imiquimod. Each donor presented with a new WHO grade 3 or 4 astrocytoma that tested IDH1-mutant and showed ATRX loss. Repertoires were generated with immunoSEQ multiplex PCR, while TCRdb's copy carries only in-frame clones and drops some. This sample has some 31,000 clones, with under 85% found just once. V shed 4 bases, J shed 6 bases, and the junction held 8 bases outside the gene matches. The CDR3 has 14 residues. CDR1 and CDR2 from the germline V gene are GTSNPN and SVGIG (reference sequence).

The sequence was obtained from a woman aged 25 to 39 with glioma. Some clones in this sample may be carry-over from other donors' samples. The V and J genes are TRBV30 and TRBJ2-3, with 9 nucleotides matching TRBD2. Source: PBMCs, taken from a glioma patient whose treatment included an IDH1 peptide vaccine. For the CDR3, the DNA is TGTGCCTGGAAGACTAGCGGAGGGCCGGATACGCAGTATTTT. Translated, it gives CAWKTSGGPDTQYF.